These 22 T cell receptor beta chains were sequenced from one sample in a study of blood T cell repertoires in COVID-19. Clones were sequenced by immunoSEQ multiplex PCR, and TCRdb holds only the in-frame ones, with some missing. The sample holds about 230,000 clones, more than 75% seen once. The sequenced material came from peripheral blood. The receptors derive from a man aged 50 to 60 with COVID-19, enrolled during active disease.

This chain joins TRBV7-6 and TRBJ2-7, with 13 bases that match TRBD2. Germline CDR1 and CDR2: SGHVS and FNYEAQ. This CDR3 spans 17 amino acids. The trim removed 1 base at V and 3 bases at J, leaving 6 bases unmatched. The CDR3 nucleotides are TGTGCCAGCAGCTTAGAGAAACTAGCGGGAGGGCTCTACGAGCAGTACTTC. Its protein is CASSLEKLAGGLYEQYF.

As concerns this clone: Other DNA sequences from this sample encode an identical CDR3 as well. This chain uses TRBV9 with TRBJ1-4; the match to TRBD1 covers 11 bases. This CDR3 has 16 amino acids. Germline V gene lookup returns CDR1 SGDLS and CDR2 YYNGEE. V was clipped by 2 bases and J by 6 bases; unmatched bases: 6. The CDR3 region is CASSVGDRGLYEKLFF. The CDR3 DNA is TGTGCCAGCAGCGTTGGGGACAGGGGGTTGTATGAAAAACTGTTTTTT.

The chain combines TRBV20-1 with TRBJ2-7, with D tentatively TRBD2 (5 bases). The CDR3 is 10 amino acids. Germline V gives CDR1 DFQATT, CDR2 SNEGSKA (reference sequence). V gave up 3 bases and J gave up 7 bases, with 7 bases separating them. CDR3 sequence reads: CSASREEQYF. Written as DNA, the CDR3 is TGCAGTGCTAGTAGGGAGGAGCAGTACTTC.

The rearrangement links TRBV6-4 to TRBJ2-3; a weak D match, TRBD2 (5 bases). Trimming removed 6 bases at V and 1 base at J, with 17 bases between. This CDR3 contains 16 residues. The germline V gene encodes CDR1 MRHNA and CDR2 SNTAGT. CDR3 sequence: CASRWVSSVGTDTQYF. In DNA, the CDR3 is TGTGCCAGCAGGTGGGTTAGTAGCGTGGGCACAGATACGCAGTATTTT.

In nucleotides, the CDR3 is TGTGCCAGCAGCCAAGCGACAGGGGGCTTTAATCAGCCCCAGCATTTT. Translating it yields CASSQATGGFNQPQHF. V usage is TRBV4-2 and J usage is TRBJ1-5; 10 nucleotides match TRBD1. Germline loops: CDR1 LGHNA, CDR2 YNFKEQ. J was trimmed by 4 bases and V by 1 base; bases with no gene match: 4. CDR3 length equals 16 residues.

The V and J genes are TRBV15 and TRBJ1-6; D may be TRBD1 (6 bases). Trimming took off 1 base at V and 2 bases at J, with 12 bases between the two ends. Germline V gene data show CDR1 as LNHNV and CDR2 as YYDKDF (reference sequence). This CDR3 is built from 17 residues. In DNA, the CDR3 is TGTGCCACCAGCAGAGTTACAGGGACGGCCTATAATTCACCCCTCCACTTT. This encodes CATSRVTGTAYNSPLHF.

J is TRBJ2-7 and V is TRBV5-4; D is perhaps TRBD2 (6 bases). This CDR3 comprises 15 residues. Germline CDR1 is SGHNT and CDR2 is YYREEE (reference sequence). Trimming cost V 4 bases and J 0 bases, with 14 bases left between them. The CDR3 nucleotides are TGTGCCAGCAGCGTCGATAGCGGAAGCTCCTACGAGCAGTACTTC. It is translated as CASSVDSGSSYEQYF. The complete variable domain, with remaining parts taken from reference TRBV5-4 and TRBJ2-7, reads ETGVTQSPTHLIKTRGQQVTLRCSSQSGHNTVSWYQQALGQGPQFIFQYYREEENGRGNFPPRFSGLQFPNYSSELNVNALELDDSALYLCASSVDSGSSYEQYFGPGTRLTVT.

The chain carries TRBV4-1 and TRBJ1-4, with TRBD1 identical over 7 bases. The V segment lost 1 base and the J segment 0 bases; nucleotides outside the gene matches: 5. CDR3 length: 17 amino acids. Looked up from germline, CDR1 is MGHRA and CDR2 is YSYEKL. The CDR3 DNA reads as TGCGCCAGCAGCCAAGGTGGGACAGTTGCAACTAATGAAAAACTGTTTTTT. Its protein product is CASSQGGTVATNEKLFF.

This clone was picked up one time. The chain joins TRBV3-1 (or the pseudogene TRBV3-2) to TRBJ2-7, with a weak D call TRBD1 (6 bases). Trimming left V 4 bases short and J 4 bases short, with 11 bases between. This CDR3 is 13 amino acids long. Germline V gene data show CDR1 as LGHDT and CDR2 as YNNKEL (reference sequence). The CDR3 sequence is CASSPNRVYEQYF. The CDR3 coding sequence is TGTGCCAGCAGCCCAAACAGGGTATACGAGCAGTACTTC.

CDR3 sequence: CASSSNPGTGALYEQYF. In DNA form, the CDR3 reads TGTGCCAGCAGCTCCAACCCCGGGACAGGGGCCCTCTACGAGCAGTACTTC. The chain joins TRBV7-2 to TRBJ2-7, with TRBD1 matching over 10 bases. The CDR3 has 17 residues. CDR1 and CDR2 (germline): SGHTA, FQGNSA. The V gene end was trimmed by 4 bases and the J gene end by 3 bases; junction bases not matched to a gene: 12.

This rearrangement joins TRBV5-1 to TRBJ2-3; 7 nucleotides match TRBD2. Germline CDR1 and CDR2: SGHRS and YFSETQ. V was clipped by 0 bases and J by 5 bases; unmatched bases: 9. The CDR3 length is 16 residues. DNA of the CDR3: TGCGCCAGCAGCTTGGCCATCCTAGCGGAAGTAGATACGCAGTATTTT. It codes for CASSLAILAEVDTQYF.

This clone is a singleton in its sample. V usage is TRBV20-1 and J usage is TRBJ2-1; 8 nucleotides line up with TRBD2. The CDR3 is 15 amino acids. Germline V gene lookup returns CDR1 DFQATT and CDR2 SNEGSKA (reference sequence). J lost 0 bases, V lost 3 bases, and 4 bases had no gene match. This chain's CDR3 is CSASSGTSSYNEQFF. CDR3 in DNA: TGCAGTGCTAGTAGCGGGACAAGCTCCTACAATGAGCAGTTCTTC.

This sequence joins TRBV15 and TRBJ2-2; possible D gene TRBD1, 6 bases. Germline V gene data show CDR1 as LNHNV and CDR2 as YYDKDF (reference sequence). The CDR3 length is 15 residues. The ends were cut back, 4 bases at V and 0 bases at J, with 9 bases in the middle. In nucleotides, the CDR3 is TGTGCCACCAGCACTCGGGACACGAACACCGGGGAGCTGTTTTTT. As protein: CATSTRDTNTGELFF.

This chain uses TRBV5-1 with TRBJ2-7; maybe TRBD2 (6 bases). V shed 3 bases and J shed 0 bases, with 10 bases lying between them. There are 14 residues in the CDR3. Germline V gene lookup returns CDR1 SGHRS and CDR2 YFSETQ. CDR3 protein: CASSSYGSSYEQYF. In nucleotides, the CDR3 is TGCGCCAGCAGCTCCTACGGGAGCTCCTACGAGCAGTACTTC.

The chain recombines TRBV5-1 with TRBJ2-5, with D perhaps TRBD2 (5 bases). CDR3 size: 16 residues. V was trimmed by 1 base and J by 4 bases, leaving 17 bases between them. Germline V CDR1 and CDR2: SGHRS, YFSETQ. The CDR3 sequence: CASSLLGLAMGETQYF. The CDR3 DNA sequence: TGCGCCAGCAGCTTGTTAGGACTGGCTATGGGAGAGACCCAGTACTTC.

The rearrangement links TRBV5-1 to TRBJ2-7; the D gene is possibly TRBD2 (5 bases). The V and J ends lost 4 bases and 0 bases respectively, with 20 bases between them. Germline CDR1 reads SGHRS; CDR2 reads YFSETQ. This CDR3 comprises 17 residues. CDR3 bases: TGCGCCAGCAGCCGAGATAACAAACCGGGAACCTCCTACGAGCAGTACTTC. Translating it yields CASSRDNKPGTSYEQYF.

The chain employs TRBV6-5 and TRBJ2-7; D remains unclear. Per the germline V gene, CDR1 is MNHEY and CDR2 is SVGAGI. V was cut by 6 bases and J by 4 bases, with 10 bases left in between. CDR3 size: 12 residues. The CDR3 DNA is TGTGCCAGCAGGCACGCGGAATACGAGCAGTACTTC. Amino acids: CASRHAEYEQYF.

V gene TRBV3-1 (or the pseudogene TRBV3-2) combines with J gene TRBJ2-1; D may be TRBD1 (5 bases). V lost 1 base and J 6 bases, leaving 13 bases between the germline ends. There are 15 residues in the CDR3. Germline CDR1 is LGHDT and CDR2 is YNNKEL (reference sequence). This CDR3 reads CASSQARGMINEQFF. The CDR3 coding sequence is TGTGCCAGCAGCCAAGCAAGGGGCATGATCAATGAGCAGTTCTTC.

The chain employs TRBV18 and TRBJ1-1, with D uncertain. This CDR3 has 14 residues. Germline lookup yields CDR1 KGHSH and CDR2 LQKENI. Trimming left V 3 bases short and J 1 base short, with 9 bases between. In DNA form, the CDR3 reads TGTGCCAGCTCACCCCCTGGGAGGAACACTGAAGCTTTCTTT. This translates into CASSPPGRNTEAFF.

The CDR3 coding sequence is TGTGCCAGCAGTTTAGAGGGGGCGGTTGGCTACACCTTC. Translated: CASSLEGAVGYTF. The chain couples TRBV12-3 or TRBV12-4 to TRBJ1-2; TRBD1 agrees at 7 bases. V lost 1 base and J lost 7; bases outside the gene matches: 3. The CDR3 is made up of 13 amino acids.

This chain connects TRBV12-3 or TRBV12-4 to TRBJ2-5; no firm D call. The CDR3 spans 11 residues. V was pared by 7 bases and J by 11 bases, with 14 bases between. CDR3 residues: CASTSDIVQYF. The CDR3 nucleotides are TGTGCCAGCACCTCTGACATCGTGCAGTACTTC.

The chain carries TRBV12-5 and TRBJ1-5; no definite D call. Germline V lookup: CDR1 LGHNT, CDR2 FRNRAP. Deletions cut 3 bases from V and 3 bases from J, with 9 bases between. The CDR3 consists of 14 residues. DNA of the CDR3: TGTGCTAGTGGTTTTGGCGGGCCCAATCAGCCCCAGCATTTT. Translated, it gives CASGFGGPNQPQHF.